One and the same sample provided the 8 T cell receptor beta chains below, sequenced in a study of blood T cell repertoires in COVID-19. Using immunoSEQ multiplex PCR, the repertoire was profiled, and TCRdb retains in-frame clones only, with some absent. The data contain 150,000 to 200,000 clones, approximately 90% of them seen just once; the ten biggest clones take up 2.1%. Sequenced material: peripheral blood. All receptors derive from a man in his 70s with active or convalescent COVID-19.

V gene TRBV6-5 combines with J gene TRBJ2-2; D uncertain. Trimming removed 6 bases at V and 2 bases at J, with 7 bases between. The germline V gene has CDR1 MNHEY and CDR2 SVGAGI. The CDR3 runs 13 residues. The CDR3 coding sequence is TGTGCCAGCAGCCCAATCAACACCGGGGAGCTGTTTTTT. Its protein is CASSPINTGELFF.

The chain joins TRBV28 to TRBJ1-2; 10 bases agree with TRBD1. Germline values: CDR1 MDHEN, CDR2 SYDVKM. J was trimmed by 4 bases and V by 5 bases; bases with no gene match: 13. This CDR3 region has 17 residues. CDR3: CASSPGGQGMSVYGYTF. In nucleotides, the CDR3 is TGTGCCAGCAGTCCGGGGGGACAGGGGATGTCAGTCTATGGCTACACCTTC.

This chain joins TRBV6-5 and TRBJ1-1, with a tentative D call TRBD1 (6 bases). This CDR3 has 11 amino acids. Germline lookup yields CDR1 MNHEY and CDR2 SVGAGI. The V gene lost 11 bases and the J gene lost 5 bases, with 12 bases spanning the gap. The CDR3: CAVRGTTEAFF. The CDR3 DNA sequence: TGTGCCGTAAGGGGGACGACTGAAGCTTTCTTT.

This clone was found once. The rearrangement uses TRBV25-1 and TRBJ2-5; a possible D gene is TRBD2 (5 bases). Trimming removed 1 base at V and 2 bases at J, with 14 bases between. CDR1 is MGHDK, CDR2 SYGVNS, per germline. CDR3 length: 16 residues. Here the CDR3 DNA reads TGTGCCAGCAGTGAATCGGGATCGGGCGGACAAGAGACCCAGTACTTC. Translating gives CASSESGSGGQETQYF.

The gene calls are TRBV7-2 and TRBJ2-1; 10 positions match TRBD2. Unmatched junction bases numbered 9, after V lost 0 bases and J lost 4 bases. The germline gives CDR1 SGHTA, CDR2 FQGNSA. The CDR3 extends over 18 amino acids. The CDR3 DNA is TGTGCCAGCAGCTTAGCTCCACAACGGACTAGCGGATACAATGAGCAGTTCTTC. This sequence encodes CASSLAPQRTSGYNEQFF.

In this sample, this clone turned up a few times. The rearrangement links TRBV9 to TRBJ1-2; 9 nucleotides match TRBD1. The length of the CDR3 is 16 residues. Germline CDR1 reads SGDLS; CDR2 reads YYNGEE. V lost 3 bases, J lost 5 bases, and 11 bases stayed unmatched. The CDR3 protein is CASSATPRDREYGYTF. The DNA of the CDR3 is TGTGCCAGCAGCGCCACACCTCGGGACAGGGAATATGGCTACACCTTC.

This clone is a singleton in its sample. The gene calls are TRBV3-1 (or the pseudogene TRBV3-2) and TRBJ2-5; TRBD1 might be the D (6 bases). The CDR3 loop spans 16 amino acids. The germline V and J ends were trimmed by 2 bases and 1 base, with 14 bases remaining between them. Germline V lookup: CDR1 LGHDT, CDR2 YNNKEL (reference sequence). The CDR3 nucleotides are TGTGCCAGCAGCCAACGGGACAAAGTCCCCCAAGAGACCCAGTACTTC. It encodes CASSQRDKVPQETQYF.

The rearrangement joins TRBV30 to TRBJ1-3; D is perhaps TRBD1 (5 bases). The CDR3 consists of 14 residues. Germline lookup yields CDR1 GTSNPN and CDR2 SVGIG (reference sequence). The V end lost 8 bases, the J end lost 4 bases, and 18 bases lay between the germline ends. As DNA, the CDR3 is TGTGCCGACCGCACACCGGGACTCGGAAACACCATATATTTT. It translates to CADRTPGLGNTIYF. The full variable domain, completed using reference TRBV30 and TRBJ1-3, is SQTIHQWPATLVQPVGSPLSLECTVEGTSNPNLYWYRQAAGRGLQLLFYSVGIGQISSEVPQNLSASRPQDRQFILSSKKLLLSDSGFYLCADRTPGLGNTIYFGEGSWLTVV.